This passage covers 10 T cell receptor beta chains from one sample sequenced in a study of T cell responses to AZD1222 COVID-19 vaccine. Sequencing was performed with immunoSEQ multiplex PCR; in TCRdb, only in-frame clones are kept and a portion is missing. The sample lists 100,000 to 150,000 clones, 90% to 95% occurring once. The sequenced sample was peripheral blood, obtained on day 0 of AZD1222 vaccination. All receptors come from an adult in good health.

V is TRBV12-1 and J is TRBJ2-1; TRBD2, the D gene given by the table, was not confirmed from the DNA. TRBV12-1 is termed a pseudogene. The CDR3 totals 19 residues. The CDR3 sequence: CASSPASPSGRGSYNEQFF. The CDR3 nucleotides are TGTGCCAGCAGCCCCGCGTCGCCTAGCGGGAGGGGGTCCTACAATGAGCAGTTCTTC.

The chain is built from TRBV24-1 and TRBJ2-1; the match to TRBD1 covers 9 bases. J lost 5 bases, V lost 2 bases, and 9 bases had no gene match. There are 17 residues in the CDR3. Germline V gene sequence: CDR1 KGHDR, CDR2 SFDVKD. Here the CDR3 DNA reads TGTGCCACCAGTGATTCCTCCGGGACAGGGTTTAACAATGAGCAGTTCTTC. Translating gives CATSDSSGTGFNNEQFF.

The chain uses TRBV9 and TRBJ2-5; possible D gene TRBD1, 5 bases. The CDR3 contains 15 residues. Germline assignment: CDR1 SGDLS and CDR2 YYNGEE. Trimming took 0 bases from V and 0 from J, leaving 9 bases between them. The CDR3 loop reads CASSVADRYQETQYF. CDR3 bases: TGTGCCAGCAGCGTAGCAGACAGATACCAAGAGACCCAGTACTTC.

This chain connects TRBV7-8 to TRBJ2-3; D is unresolved. CDR1 is SGHVS and CDR2 is FQNEAQ in the germline V gene. Trimming removed 5 bases at V and 3 bases at J, with 12 bases between. The CDR3 has 14 residues. The CDR3, as DNA: TGTGCCAGCAGCGCCCCCGGCTCGACAGATACGCAGTATTTT. Residues: CASSAPGSTDTQYF.

The genes are TRBV6-2 or TRBV6-3 and TRBJ1-4; D ambiguous. This CDR3 comprises 18 residues. Trimming took off 0 bases at V and 0 bases at J, with 14 bases between the two ends. Looked up from germline, CDR1 is MNHEY and CDR2 is SVGEGT. The CDR3 loop reads CASSYSVEGEATNEKLFF. For the CDR3, the DNA is TGTGCCAGCAGTTACTCTGTTGAGGGCGAAGCAACTAATGAAAAACTGTTTTTT.

The table lists this clone with a count of one. V is TRBV5-8 and J is TRBJ1-5, with TRBD1 as a possible D gene (5 bases). Per germline, CDR1 SGHTS and CDR2 YDEGEE. The V end was cut by 3 bases, the J end by 3 bases, with 13 bases between. CDR3 length: 15 residues. The CDR3 coding sequence is TGTGCCAGCAGCTCGGGACGGGTCTTCAATCAGCCCCAGCATTTT. Translated: CASSSGRVFNQPQHF.

The genes are TRBV13 and TRBJ1-2; TRBD1 aligns across 7 bases. In germline, CDR1 is PRHDT, CDR2 FYEKMQ (reference sequence). The CDR3 covers 16 residues. V trimming: 1 base; J trimming: 1 base; junction bases outside the gene matches: 6. The CDR3 DNA reads as TGTGCCAGCAGCTTAGAAGGACAGGACCTTAACTATGGCTACACCTTC. Translated, it gives CASSLEGQDLNYGYTF.

The V call is TRBV5-6, the J call TRBJ2-1, with D perhaps matching TRBD1 or TRBD2 (6 bases each). The CDR3 contains 15 residues. Germline V gives CDR1 SGHDT, CDR2 YYEEEE. Trimming removed 4 bases at V and 7 bases at J, with 18 bases between. CDR3 sequence: CASSQIGGSGNEQFF. In DNA, the CDR3 is TGTGCCAGCAGCCAAATAGGGGGGAGTGGAAATGAGCAGTTCTTC.

The V call is TRBV20-1, the J call TRBJ2-7; D gene unclear. The ends were cut back, 6 bases at V and 2 bases at J, with 8 bases in the middle. Germline V lookup: CDR1 DFQATT, CDR2 SNEGSKA (reference sequence). The CDR3 contains 11 residues. The CDR3 region is CSALTPYEQYF. The CDR3 DNA is TGCAGTGCCCTGACCCCCTACGAGCAGTACTTC.

This sequence joins TRBV13 and TRBJ1-2, with D unclear. The CDR3 is 12 amino acids. CDR1 and CDR2 from the germline V gene are PRHDT and FYEKMQ (reference sequence). The V end was cut by 4 bases, the J end by 5 bases, with 8 bases between. Written as DNA, the CDR3 is TGTGCCAGCAGCTCTCGACTATATGGCTACACCTTC. Its protein product is CASSSRLYGYTF.